This TCR beta chain comes out of a study of cytomegalovirus exposure and HLA in healthy donors. Overall study results and limits: By HLA locus, TCR association rates varied in a later analysis, with DRB1 showing the most and HLA-C the fewest. A later analysis linked a missense DCLRE1C variant to TCR beta V- and J-gene trimming.

A multiplex PCR was run with 60 Vbeta primers and 13 Jbeta primers. Libraries were prepared by immunoSEQ multiplex PCR; TCRdb keeps only in-frame clonotypes and omits some of them. Its table lists 65,000 to 80,000 clones. Note on this clone: What it binds is unknown.

The CDR3 has 13 residues. V lost 1 base and J 7 bases, leaving 7 bases between the germline ends. In germline, CDR1 is SGHVS, CDR2 FQNEAQ. The specimen sequenced was PBMCs. This rearrangement joins TRBV7-8 to TRBJ1-4; D ambiguous. This clonotype originated in a female donor in good health and CMV-seropositive. CDR3 sequence: CASSLGGGEKLFF. For the CDR3, the DNA is TGTGCCAGCAGCTTAGGGGGAGGTGAAAAACTGTTTTTT.